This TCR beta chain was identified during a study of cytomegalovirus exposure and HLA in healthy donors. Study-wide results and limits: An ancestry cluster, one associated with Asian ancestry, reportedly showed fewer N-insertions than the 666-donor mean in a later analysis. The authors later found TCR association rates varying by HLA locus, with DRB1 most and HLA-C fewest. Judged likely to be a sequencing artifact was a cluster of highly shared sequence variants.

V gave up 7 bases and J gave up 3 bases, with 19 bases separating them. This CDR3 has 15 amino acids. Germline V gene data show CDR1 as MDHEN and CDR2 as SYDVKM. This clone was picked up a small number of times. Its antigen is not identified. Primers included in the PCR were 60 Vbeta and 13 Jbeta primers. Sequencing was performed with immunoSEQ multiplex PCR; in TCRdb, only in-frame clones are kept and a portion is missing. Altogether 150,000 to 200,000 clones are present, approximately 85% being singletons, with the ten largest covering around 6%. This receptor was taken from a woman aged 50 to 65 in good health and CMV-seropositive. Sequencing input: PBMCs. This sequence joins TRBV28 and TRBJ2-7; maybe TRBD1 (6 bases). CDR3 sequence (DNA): TGTGCCAGCACCGCGGTGGGACAAGGGGGCTACGAGCAGTACTTC. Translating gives CASTAVGQGGYEQYF.